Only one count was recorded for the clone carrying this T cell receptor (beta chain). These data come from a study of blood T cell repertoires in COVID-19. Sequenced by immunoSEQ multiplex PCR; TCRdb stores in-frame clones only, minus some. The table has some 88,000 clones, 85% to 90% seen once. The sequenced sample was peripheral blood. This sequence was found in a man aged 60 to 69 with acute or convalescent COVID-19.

This CDR3 reads CASSVVPGPNSPLHF. The DNA of the CDR3 is TGTGCCAGCAGCGTAGTTCCAGGGCCTAATTCACCCCTCCACTTT. V and J are TRBV9 and TRBJ1-6; D perhaps matches TRBD1 (5 bases). Trimming removed 0 bases at V and 6 bases at J, with 10 bases between. This CDR3 is 15 amino acids long. CDR1 SGDLS and CDR2 YYNGEE come from the germline V gene.